This TCR beta chain is from a study of blood T cells in healthy people across ages. Study-level points and caveats: Percentage of naive T cells showed a strong correlation with TCR beta diversity. Age advanced and TCR beta diversity per million T cells fell, roughly linearly. The long-lived group displayed more naive CD4+ cells, plus higher diversity, than the aged donors did.

Trimming took 4 bases from V and 0 from J, leaving 6 bases between them. CDR1 MNHNS and CDR2 SASEGT come from the germline V gene. This CDR3 is built from 14 residues. As for this clonotype: No antigen is known for it.

Then a second PCR, running roughly 7 to 11 cycles, was carried out with a sample-barcoded 5' primer and a J-beta primer mix. Using its own MiXCR run on the 5' RACE reads, TCRdb lists one record per CDR3 protein. Of around 280,000 distinct CDR3 sequences in the sample, 25% to 30% were seen once. Collection of 8.5 to 10 milliliters of peripheral blood was performed for each donor. The chain has TRBV6-1 and TRBJ2-2, with no clear D. This TCR was sampled from a woman aged 70 to 79 in good health. Sequencing was done on a sample of blood. The CDR3 protein is CASSAQTNTGELFF. The CDR3, as DNA: TGTGCCAGCAGTGCTCAGACGAACACCGGGGAGCTGTTTTTT.